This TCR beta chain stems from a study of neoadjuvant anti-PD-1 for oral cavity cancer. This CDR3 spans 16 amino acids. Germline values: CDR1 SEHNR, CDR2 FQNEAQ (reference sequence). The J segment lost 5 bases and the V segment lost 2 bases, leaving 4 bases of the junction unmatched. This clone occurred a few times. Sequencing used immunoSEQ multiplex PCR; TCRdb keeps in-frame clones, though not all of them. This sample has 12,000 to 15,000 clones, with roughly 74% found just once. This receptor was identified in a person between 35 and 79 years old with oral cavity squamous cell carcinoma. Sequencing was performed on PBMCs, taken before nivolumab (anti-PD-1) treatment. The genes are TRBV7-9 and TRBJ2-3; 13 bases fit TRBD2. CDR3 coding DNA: TGTGCCAGCAGCTTAACTAGCGGGAGGGGGAGAGATACGCAGTATTTT. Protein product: CASSLTSGRGRDTQYF.